This T cell receptor beta chain originates from a study of response to subunit inactivated influenza vaccine. General study results and limits: Authors suggested few new T cells are recruited by each seasonal influenza vaccination.

TCRdb recomputed calls from the RT-PCR reads with MiXCR, one row per CDR3 protein. This sample has about 800,000 distinct CDR3 sequences, with 20% to 25% found just once. V dropped 0 bases and J dropped 1 base, with 10 bases sitting between them. Per the germline V gene, CDR1 is SNHLY and CDR2 is FYNNEI. This CDR3 contains 15 residues. This clonotype turned up a few times. What it binds is not known. V gene TRBV2 combines with J gene TRBJ2-7, with no clear D. This clonotype was obtained from a man aged 50 to 59 who received an inactivated influenza vaccine. Sequencing was performed on PBMCs from blood, taken around 5 days after vaccination. CDR3 sequence: CASSEAAGGSYEQYF. CDR3 nucleotides: TGTGCCAGCAGTGAAGCGGCAGGTGGTTCCTACGAGCAGTACTTC.